Each of the 30 T cell receptor beta chains below was sequenced from the same sample in a study of T cells in Graves' hyperthyroidism and ophthalmopathy. RNA transcripts served as the template for amplifying TCR beta CDR3 regions. The HTBI set primed first-round TCR CDR3 RT-PCR. TCRdb reprocessed the multiplex PCR reads with MiXCR, giving one entry per CDR3 protein. The sample records 620,000 or so distinct CDR3 sequences, roughly 14% being singletons. Material: blood. These receptors came from a woman in her forties or fifties with Graves' ophthalmopathy.

As regards this clonotype: A much larger clone is a single base away; this may be a read error. CDR3 loop: CSVGLVNTEAFF. The CDR3 nucleotides read TGCAGCGTTGGGTTAGTGAACACTGAAGCTTTCTTT. The chain employs TRBV29-1 and TRBJ1-1; D gene uncertain. The CDR3 sequence is 12 residues long. The ends were cut back, 4 bases at V and 0 bases at J, with 6 bases in the middle. Per germline, CDR1 SQVTM and CDR2 ANQGSEA.

The chain combines TRBV13 with TRBJ2-7; tentatively, D is TRBD2 (6 bases). The CDR3 extends over 16 amino acids. Germline V CDR1 and CDR2: PRHDT, FYEKMQ (reference sequence). V was clipped by 2 bases and J by 5 bases, with 19 bases between them. DNA of the CDR3: TGTGCCAGCAGCTTATTACGAAGGGGAGGATACAACGAGCAGTACTTC. Translated: CASSLLRRGGYNEQYF.

This chain uses TRBV6-2 or TRBV6-3 with TRBJ2-5; D is possibly TRBD2 (5 bases). Per germline, CDR1 MNHEY and CDR2 SVGEGT. The ends were cut back, 0 bases at V and 3 bases at J, with 8 bases in the middle. This CDR3 is built from 14 residues. The CDR3 loop reads CASSYSAGEETQYF. CDR3 nucleotides: TGTGCCAGCAGTTACTCAGCCGGGGAAGAGACCCAGTACTTC.

J is TRBJ1-1 and V is TRBV10-3; D remains unclear. This CDR3 comprises 13 residues. Germline CDR1 is ENHRY and CDR2 is SYGVKD. V was trimmed by 8 bases and J by 4 bases, leaving 14 bases between them. The DNA of the CDR3 is TGTGCCATCCTTAGAGATCGGGCCACTGAAGCTTTCTTT. Translating it yields CAILRDRATEAFF.

The sample holds many counts of this clonotype. This chain uses TRBV7-9 with TRBJ2-7; the match to TRBD2 covers 9 bases. Trimming at V came to 1 base and at J to 4 bases, leaving 5 bases not matched to a gene. The CDR3 has 15 amino acids. Germline values: CDR1 SEHNR, CDR2 FQNEAQ (reference sequence). The CDR3 loop is CASSLVTSGLYEQYF. The DNA of the CDR3 is TGTGCCAGCAGCTTAGTTACTAGCGGGTTATACGAGCAGTACTTC.

This clonotype was observed many times. This chain's CDR3 is CASRKQGIHGYTF. CDR3 bases: TGTGCCAGCAGAAAACAGGGGATACATGGCTACACCTTC. The chain joins TRBV6-1 to TRBJ1-2, with 7 bases matching TRBD1. Germline CDR1 reads MNHNS; CDR2 reads SASEGT. V dropped 6 bases and J dropped 6; count of bases not matched to a gene: 7. The CDR3 is 13 amino acids.

V is TRBV20-1 and J is TRBJ2-3, with 9 positions matching TRBD2. Germline V gene data show CDR1 as DFQATT and CDR2 as SNEGSKA (reference sequence). CDR3 size: 16 residues. The ends lost 0 bases at V and 1 base at J; junction bases unmatched: 5. The CDR3 region is CSAREGSGSGTDTQYF. CDR3 bases: TGCAGTGCTAGAGAAGGTAGCGGGAGTGGCACAGATACGCAGTATTTT.

This clonotype was seen more than once but under ten times. This sequence joins TRBV19 and TRBJ2-2; TRBD2 matches 8 bases. Germline values: CDR1 LNHDA, CDR2 SQIVND (reference sequence). The CDR3 runs 15 residues. The ends lost 10 bases at V and 3 bases at J; junction bases unmatched: 10. Written as DNA, the CDR3 is TGTGCCATTGGAGCGGGAGTCGGATACACCGGGGAGCTGTTTTTT. Translation gives CAIGAGVGYTGELFF.

This clonotype was recorded a few times. V is TRBV4-2 and J is TRBJ2-7, with 8 bases lining up with TRBD2. CDR1 LGHNA and CDR2 YNFKEQ come from the germline V gene. The junction had 10 bases not matched to a gene; V was cut back by 0 bases and J by 9 bases. This CDR3 contains 15 residues. CDR3 in amino acids: CASSQDREGPKGQYF. The CDR3 DNA is TGTGCCAGCAGCCAAGATCGGGAGGGACCCAAAGGGCAGTACTTC.

This clonotype has at least ten counts. V and J are TRBV11-2 and TRBJ2-1, with a weak D call TRBD2 (5 bases). The CDR3 has 17 amino acids. Germline loops: CDR1 SGHAT, CDR2 FQNNGV. V lost 0 bases and J 2 bases, leaving 14 bases between the germline ends. CDR3 DNA: TGTGCCAGCAGCTTAGATCTTGGACTCTCGCCCTACAATGAGCAGTTCTTC. The encoded protein is CASSLDLGLSPYNEQFF.

This clonotype was picked up one time. The rearrangement uses TRBV5-1 and TRBJ2-3; 7 bases are shared with TRBD1. This CDR3 is built from 14 residues. The junction had 5 bases not matched to a gene; V was cut back by 7 bases and J by 0 bases. Germline V gene sequence: CDR1 SGHRS, CDR2 YFSETQ. The CDR3 sequence is CASQGQYSTDTQYF. CDR3 sequence (DNA): TGCGCCAGCCAGGGACAGTATAGCACAGATACGCAGTATTTT.

The J gene is TRBJ2-7, the V gene TRBV11-3; either TRBD1 or TRBD2 may fit D (5 bases each). Between the trimmed V and J ends, which lost 5 bases and 0 bases, there was a span of 14 bases. The CDR3 is made up of 15 amino acids. CDR1 and CDR2 from the germline V gene are SGHNT and YENEEA. The CDR3 spells CASSEERGGSYEQYF. CDR3 DNA sequence: TGTGCCAGCAGCGAGGAACGGGGCGGCTCCTACGAGCAGTACTTC.

This clonotype was detected ten times or more. The CDR3 reads CSARHIGTDTQYF. The CDR3 nucleotides are TGCAGTGCTAGACACATAGGGACAGATACGCAGTATTTT. The chain employs TRBV20-1 and TRBJ2-3, with D unresolved. The ends were cut back, 2 bases at V and 3 bases at J, with 9 bases in the middle. CDR3 length: 13 amino acids. Germline V gene sequence: CDR1 DFQATT, CDR2 SNEGSKA (reference sequence).

This chain uses TRBV6-1 with TRBJ1-2; 7 bases fit TRBD1. The CDR3 totals 13 residues. Unmatched junction bases numbered 9, after V lost 6 bases and J lost 8 bases. Germline V gene data show CDR1 as MNHNS and CDR2 as SASEGT. The CDR3 DNA reads TGTGCCAGCAGGGGACCGGGACAGAAAGGCTACACCTTC. It specifies CASRGPGQKGYTF.

This clonotype has at least ten counts. V and J are TRBV6-5 and TRBJ2-5, with D possibly matching TRBD2 (6 bases). CDR3 length equals 15 residues. The V gene lost 0 bases and the J gene lost 1 base, with 9 bases spanning the gap. Germline V gene lookup returns CDR1 MNHEY and CDR2 SVGAGI. The CDR3 region has the DNA TGTGCCAGCAGTTACTCTCAGGGACTCCAAGAGACCCAGTACTTC. Translated: CASSYSQGLQETQYF.

This chain joins TRBV19 and TRBJ1-1; D unclear. Per the germline V gene, CDR1 is LNHDA and CDR2 is SQIVND (reference sequence). With 7 bases removed from V and 1 base from J, the gap between germline ends came to 16 bases. This CDR3 has 15 residues. The CDR3 region is CASTSSGRSNTEAFF. The CDR3 region has the DNA TGTGCCAGTACTTCGTCAGGACGTTCGAACACTGAAGCTTTCTTT.

As regards this clonotype: This may come from a read error, since a much larger clone is one base off. This chain's CDR3 is CVSSVGLLAGGYEQYF. The CDR3 bases are TGTGTCAGCAGCGTAGGCCTTCTAGCGGGAGGGTACGAGCAGTACTTC. V and J are TRBV9 and TRBJ2-7; 12 positions match TRBD2. The germline gives CDR1 SGDLS, CDR2 YYNGEE. This CDR3 is built from 16 residues.

The genes are TRBV18 and TRBJ2-4; a possible D gene is TRBD1 (5 bases). CDR3 size: 16 residues. Trimming took 3 bases from V and 0 from J, leaving 12 bases between them. The germline CDR1 and CDR2 sequences are KGHSH and LQKENI. The CDR3 coding sequence is TGTGCCAGCTCACCTATCGGTCAGGGAGCCAAAAACATTCAGTACTTC. Protein product: CASSPIGQGAKNIQYF.

The rearrangement uses TRBV15 and TRBJ1-5; maybe TRBD1 (6 bases). V was cut by 1 base and J by 4 bases, with 11 bases left in between. CDR3 length: 15 residues. Germline-derived CDR1 and CDR2 are LNHNV and YYDKDF (reference sequence). Here the CDR3 reads CATSRAGGRNQPQHF. CDR3 in DNA: TGTGCCACCAGCAGAGCTGGGGGCCGTAATCAGCCCCAGCATTTT.

This chain connects TRBV20-1 to TRBJ2-7; 7 bases map to TRBD1. The CDR3 has 14 amino acids. The germline V gene has CDR1 DFQATT and CDR2 SNEGSKA (reference sequence). The junction had 7 bases not matched to a gene; V was cut back by 5 bases and J by 0 bases. The CDR3 spells CSAFRQGLSYEQYF. The CDR3 bases are TGCAGTGCTTTCCGACAGGGCCTCTCCTACGAGCAGTACTTC.

This clonotype was seen more than once but under ten times. V and J are TRBV4-2 and TRBJ2-7; D remains unclear. Germline loops: CDR1 LGHNA, CDR2 YNFKEQ. Trimming cost V 0 bases and J 2 bases, with 5 bases left between them. There are 13 residues in the CDR3. CDR3 in DNA: TGTGCCAGCAGCCAAGATTTTGCCTACGAGCAGTACTTC. Translating gives CASSQDFAYEQYF.

The V and J genes are TRBV14 and TRBJ2-1, with a possible D match to TRBD1 (6 bases). The CDR3 runs to 14 residues. Germline V gene sequence: CDR1 SGHDN, CDR2 FVKESK. Trimming stripped 3 bases from V and 10 bases from J, with 16 bases between. In DNA form, the CDR3 reads TGTGCCAGCAGCCATGGACAGCCTTTTTCGGAGCAGTTCTTC. It codes for CASSHGQPFSEQFF.

At least ten counts were recorded for this clonotype. V usage is TRBV3-1 and J usage is TRBJ2-5; no clear D. Trimming took off 5 bases at V and 0 bases at J, with 10 bases between the two ends. The length of the CDR3 is 14 residues. Germline V lookup: CDR1 LGHDT, CDR2 YNNKEL (reference sequence). The chain's CDR3 is CASSWRRNQETQYF. The CDR3 DNA follows: TGTGCCAGCAGCTGGAGACGGAACCAAGAGACCCAGTACTTC.

The V gene is TRBV6-1, the J gene TRBJ1-5, with TRBD1 matching over 7 bases. The CDR3 contains 14 residues. The ends lost 7 bases at V and 0 bases at J; junction bases unmatched: 3. CDR1 is MNHNS, CDR2 SASEGT, per germline. The CDR3 sequence: CASTHRGSNQPQHF. The CDR3 coding sequence is TGTGCCAGCACCCACAGGGGTAGCAATCAGCCCCAGCATTTT.

This clonotype was detected many times. V is TRBV20-1 and J is TRBJ2-3, with TRBD1 matching 7 bases. CDR1 is DFQATT, CDR2 SNEGSKA, per germline (reference sequence). J gave up 2 bases and V 3 bases, and 8 bases lay outside the gene matches. The CDR3 spans 15 residues. This CDR3 is CSASEQGVYTDTQYF. The CDR3 DNA reads TGCAGTGCTAGCGAGCAGGGGGTTTACACAGATACGCAGTATTTT.

This clonotype was found a few times. The chain combines TRBV7-2 with TRBJ2-6, with 8 bases aligning to TRBD2. Germline CDR1 reads SGHTA; CDR2 reads FQGNSA. The ends lost 4 bases at V and 1 base at J; junction bases unmatched: 12. CDR3 length: 19 amino acids. Here the CDR3 DNA reads TGTGCCAGCAGCTCACGTCCGGGGGGGGCTGGTTCTGGGGCCAACGTCCTGACTTTC. Translated: CASSSRPGGAGSGANVLTF.

This clonotype was counted many times. The chain employs TRBV20-1 and TRBJ1-1; 7 bases align to TRBD1. The J segment lost 4 bases and the V segment lost 4 bases, leaving 6 bases of the junction unmatched. There are 13 residues in the CDR3. Germline assignment: CDR1 DFQATT and CDR2 SNEGSKA (reference sequence). The CDR3 here is CSAIRDSFTEAFF. The CDR3 nucleotides read TGCAGTGCTATCCGGGACAGTTTCACTGAAGCTTTCTTT.

This clonotype has at least ten counts. Written as DNA, the CDR3 is TGTGCCAGCAGCTTAGCGTTGCTGGGGACCTACAATGAGCAGTTCTTC. The encoded protein is CASSLALLGTYNEQFF. J is TRBJ2-1 and V is TRBV7-9; D is undetermined. Trimming pared 0 bases from V and 2 bases from J, leaving 11 bases between. Germline V gives CDR1 SEHNR, CDR2 FQNEAQ (reference sequence). This CDR3 comprises 16 residues.

This clonotype was observed at least ten times. The chain employs TRBV6-2 or TRBV6-3 and TRBJ2-3, with TRBD2 as a possible D gene (6 bases). CDR3 length: 16 residues. The germline CDR1 and CDR2 sequences are MNHEY and SVGEGT. Trimming shortened V by 4 bases and J by 0 bases, and 14 bases separated the two germline ends. CDR3 in amino acids: CASSLVLLASTDTQYF. Here the CDR3 DNA reads TGTGCCAGCAGTTTAGTGCTCCTAGCGAGCACAGATACGCAGTATTTT.

The V gene is TRBV6-1, the J gene TRBJ2-7; D may be TRBD1 (6 bases). V was shortened by 1 base and J by 3 bases, with 13 bases between the two germline ends. Germline CDR1 and CDR2: MNHNS and SASEGT. The CDR3 has 15 residues. The CDR3 reads CASSEGATGLYEQYF. In nucleotides, the CDR3 is TGTGCCAGCAGTGAAGGGGCGACAGGACTCTACGAGCAGTACTTC.